This T cell receptor beta chain was captured by sequencing in a study of blood T cell repertoires in COVID-19. The protocol was immunoSEQ multiplex PCR, while the TCRdb copy is restricted to in-frame clones and leaves out a portion. The sample consists of more than 70,000 clones, around 84% of them appearing once. From germline, CDR1 is MNHEY and CDR2 SMNVEV (reference sequence). V gave up 4 bases and J gave up 5 bases; unmatched junction bases: 6. The CDR3 has 14 residues. This clone appeared a single time. The receptor was isolated from a woman of 80 years or more in a cohort sampled during active or convalescent COVID-19. The rearrangement uses TRBV27 and TRBJ1-2, with 8 bases matching TRBD1. Sequenced material: peripheral blood. CDR3 residues: CASSSQGAGYGYTF. The CDR3 nucleotides are TGTGCCAGCAGTTCGCAGGGGGCGGGGTATGGCTACACCTTC.